One and the same sample provided the 27 T cell receptor beta chains below, sequenced in a study of shared clonotypes between healthy human individuals. Sequenced by immunoSEQ multiplex PCR; TCRdb stores in-frame clones only, minus some. Altogether under 1 million clones are present, about 97% being singletons, with the ten largest covering about 0.22%. Cells designated naive CD8 were CD45RO-negative and were positively selected for CCR7, with terminally differentiated effector memory CD45RA+ cells excluded. Sequencing was performed on naive CD8+ T cells sorted from blood. These TCRs come from a man aged 25 to 40 in good health.

The CDR3 nucleotides are TGTGCCAGCAGCCCGAGGGAGGGTATGGGCTACACCTTC. It specifies CASSPREGMGYTF. J is TRBJ1-2 and V is TRBV5-6; D is undetermined. Trimming took off 4 bases at V and 8 bases at J, with 15 bases between the two ends. The CDR3 loop spans 13 amino acids. Germline lookup yields CDR1 SGHDT and CDR2 YYEEEE.

The chain uses TRBV18 and TRBJ1-1; perhaps TRBD1 as D (5 bases). The CDR3 length is 14 residues. Trimming removed 2 bases from V and 5 bases from J, with 12 bases in between. Germline CDR1 is KGHSH and CDR2 is LQKENI. CDR3 DNA sequence: TGTGCCAGCTCACCATCAGGGACTACAACTGAAGCTTTCTTT. It translates to CASSPSGTTTEAFF. Using reference TRBV18 and TRBJ1-1 for the parts outside the CDR3, the full variable domain is NAGVMQNPRHLVRRRGQEARLRCSPMKGHSHVYWYRQLPEEGLKFMVYLQKENIIDESGMPKERFSAEFPKEGPSILRIQQVVRGDSAAYFCASSPSGTTTEAFFGQGTRLTVV.

The rearrangement uses TRBV7-8 and TRBJ2-3; weak D call: TRBD2 (5 bases). V was pared by 2 bases and J by 4 bases, with 16 bases between. CDR3 length: 16 residues. From germline, CDR1 is SGHVS and CDR2 FQNEAQ. CDR3 in DNA: TGTGCCAGCAGCTTAAACGTTGGGAGCGGATCAGATACGCAGTATTTT. Protein: CASSLNVGSGSDTQYF.

The chain links TRBV27 to TRBJ2-3; 12 bases match TRBD2. Germline V lookup: CDR1 MNHEY, CDR2 SMNVEV (reference sequence). Losses at the gene ends were 6 bases for V and 4 bases for J; bases not matched to a gene: 8. The CDR3 consists of 16 residues. The CDR3 sequence is CASRQTSGRVSDTQYF. CDR3 DNA: TGTGCCAGCAGGCAGACTAGCGGGAGAGTTTCAGATACGCAGTATTTT.

V usage is TRBV9 and J usage is TRBJ2-7; 9 bases are a match to TRBD2. V shed 0 bases and J 7 bases; nucleotides not matched to a gene: 8. Germline CDR1 SGDLS, CDR2 YYNGEE. CDR3 length: 15 amino acids. The CDR3 here is CASSVGLAGDWEQYF. Written as DNA, the CDR3 is TGTGCCAGCAGCGTAGGGTTAGCGGGAGATTGGGAGCAGTACTTC.

CDR3 nucleotide sequence: TGTGCCGTCCCCGGGACGCCTTTCCGCGGCGGACTTGCGGATGAGCAGTTCTTC. Translating gives CAVPGTPFRGGLADEQFF. The J gene is TRBJ2-1, the V gene TRBV28; TRBD1 or TRBD2 may be the D gene (5 bases each). This CDR3 region has 18 residues. The ends were cut back, 11 bases at V and 8 bases at J, with 34 bases in the middle. Looked up from germline, CDR1 is MDHEN and CDR2 is SYDVKM.

J is TRBJ2-1 and V is TRBV7-9; 9 bases line up with TRBD2. Germline V gene data show CDR1 as SEHNR and CDR2 as FQNEAQ (reference sequence). The CDR3 sequence is 18 residues long. The junction had 14 bases not matched to a gene; V was cut back by 3 bases and J by 5 bases. CDR3 in DNA: TGTGCCAGCAGCTTCGTGGGGGTAGCGGGAGTGATGGACAATGAGCAGTTCTTC. Protein product: CASSFVGVAGVMDNEQFF.

J is TRBJ2-1 and V is TRBV4-1, with a weak D call TRBD2 (5 bases). Trimming stripped 4 bases from V and 7 bases from J, with 11 bases between. Germline V lookup: CDR1 MGHRA, CDR2 YSYEKL. The CDR3 length is 13 residues. The chain's CDR3 is CASSPGTRNEQFF. The CDR3 DNA reads as TGCGCCAGCAGCCCCGGAACTAGGAATGAGCAGTTCTTC.

This chain links TRBV6-1 with TRBJ2-1, with a possible D match to TRBD2 (5 bases). The CDR3 sequence is 12 residues long. Trimming removed 7 bases at V and 6 bases at J, with 10 bases between. Germline assignment: CDR1 MNHNS and CDR2 SASEGT. The CDR3, as DNA: TGTGCCAGCACTCCACTAGGCAATGAGCAGTTCTTC. Amino acid sequence: CASTPLGNEQFF.

This clone was found once. The chain links TRBV7-9 to TRBJ2-5; TRBD2 matches at 8 bases. CDR1 and CDR2 (germline): SEHNR, FQNEAQ (reference sequence). The ends lost 11 bases at V and 1 base at J; junction bases unmatched: 12. CDR3 size: 15 residues. In DNA form, the CDR3 reads TGTGCCTCGGGAGGGCCTCAGCCCCCCCAAGAGACCCAGTACTTC. It encodes CASGGPQPPQETQYF.

The rearrangement links TRBV7-6 to TRBJ2-7; 11 bases match TRBD2. Per the germline V gene, CDR1 is SGHVS and CDR2 is FNYEAQ. V gave up 5 bases and J gave up 3 bases; unmatched junction bases: 9. This CDR3 contains 16 residues. This CDR3 is CASSPSAGTSGYEQYF. CDR3 nucleotide sequence: TGTGCCAGCAGCCCATCGGCCGGGACTAGCGGCTACGAGCAGTACTTC.

For this clone: At the DNA level, this CDR3 is encoded by other sequences in the same sample as well. The genes are TRBV5-6 and TRBJ2-2; D remains unclear. Germline V lookup: CDR1 SGHDT, CDR2 YYEEEE. This CDR3 spans 11 amino acids. V lost 3 bases and J lost 6, with 3 bases in between. Here the CDR3 DNA reads TGTGCCAGCAGCTGGTCCGGGGAGCTGTTTTTT. The encoded protein is CASSWSGELFF.

The V call is TRBV5-4, the J call TRBJ2-7; 9 bases map to TRBD2. Trimming at V came to 6 bases and at J to 1 base, leaving 8 bases not matched to a gene. Germline V lookup: CDR1 SGHNT, CDR2 YYREEE (reference sequence). This CDR3 has 15 amino acids. CDR3 sequence: CASKNLAGRSYEQYF. CDR3 DNA: TGTGCCAGCAAAAACCTAGCGGGAAGGTCCTACGAGCAGTACTTC.

This rearrangement joins TRBV2 to TRBJ1-3, with 7 bases fitting TRBD1. Germline V gene data show CDR1 as SNHLY and CDR2 as FYNNEI. After removal of 4 bases from V and 0 bases from J, the junction contained 24 bases not matched to a gene. The CDR3 extends over 22 amino acids. CDR3 sequence reads: CASSGNYVPGQPTISSGNTIYF. CDR3 bases: TGTGCCAGCAGTGGTAATTACGTACCGGGACAGCCAACAATTAGCTCTGGAAACACCATATATTTT. The full variable domain, rest sourced from reference TRBV2 and TRBJ1-3, is EPEVTQTPSHQVTQMGQEVILRCVPISNHLYFYWYRQILGQKVEFLVSFYNNEISEKSEIFDDQFSVERPDGSNFTLKIRSTKLEDSAMYFCASSGNYVPGQPTISSGNTIYFGEGSWLTVV.

The rearrangement uses TRBV5-5 and TRBJ1-5; D uncertain. The V gene's germline CDR1 is SGHKS and CDR2 YYEKEE (reference sequence). This CDR3 is built from 14 residues. Trimming took 4 bases from V and 0 from J, leaving 8 bases between them. The CDR3 region has the DNA TGTGCCAGCAGCCCCGGGTCTAGCAATCAGCCCCAGCATTTT. Protein product: CASSPGSSNQPQHF.

The V gene is TRBV27, the J gene TRBJ2-5; D gene uncertain. CDR3 length: 13 amino acids. The germline V gene encodes CDR1 MNHEY and CDR2 SMNVEV (reference sequence). Trimming left V 8 bases short and J 2 bases short, with 12 bases between. In DNA form, the CDR3 reads TGTGCCAGCCGCCTTCTGGGACAAGAGACCCAGTACTTC. This sequence encodes CASRLLGQETQYF.

This clone was detected a few times. The CDR3 loop reads CASSQGTGDYEQYF. The CDR3, as DNA: TGCGCCAGCAGCCAAGGGACAGGGGACTACGAGCAGTACTTC. The V gene is TRBV4-1, the J gene TRBJ2-7, with 9 bases aligning to TRBD1. The CDR3 has 14 residues. The V segment lost 1 base and the J segment 3 bases; nucleotides outside the gene matches: 1. Germline CDR1 reads MGHRA; CDR2 reads YSYEKL.

This sequence joins TRBV30 and TRBJ2-7; D might be TRBD2 (6 bases). The CDR3 is 13 amino acids. With 2 bases removed from V and 2 bases from J, the gap between germline ends came to 10 bases. Germline CDR1 and CDR2: GTSNPN and SVGIG (reference sequence). The DNA for the CDR3 is TGTGCCTGGAGTCCCGGGACTCCCTACGAGCAGTACTTC. Protein: CAWSPGTPYEQYF.

The J gene is TRBJ2-5, the V gene TRBV10-1; no definite D call. Germline CDR1 is WNHNN and CDR2 is SYGVQD (reference sequence). The CDR3 is 14 residues long. V lost 8 bases, J lost 0 bases, and 13 bases lay in between. Written as DNA, the CDR3 is TGCGCCAGCCGTGGTGTTGTATACCAAGAGACCCAGTACTTC. This sequence encodes CASRGVVYQETQYF.

In its sample, this clone was seen once. J is TRBJ2-7 and V is TRBV9; no definite D call. CDR1 SGDLS and CDR2 YYNGEE come from the germline V gene. V was shortened by 0 bases and J by 5 bases, with 18 bases between the two germline ends. This CDR3 spans 16 amino acids. The CDR3 DNA is TGTGCCAGCAGCGTAGGTGGGCTGTGGGGTAGGAACGAGCAGTACTTC. Translating gives CASSVGGLWGRNEQYF.

The chain combines TRBV6-6 with TRBJ2-7, with TRBD1 identical over 7 bases. CDR1 is MNHNY, CDR2 SVGAGI, per germline (reference sequence). The CDR3 covers 13 residues. J lost 3 bases, V lost 5 bases, and 4 bases had no gene match. The CDR3 DNA reads TGTGCCAGCAGTCCGACAGGGTACTACGAGCAGTACTTC. Amino acids: CASSPTGYYEQYF.

J is TRBJ2-1 and V is TRBV7-9; TRBD1 might be the D (5 bases). In germline, CDR1 is SEHNR, CDR2 FQNEAQ (reference sequence). This CDR3 region has 15 residues. V lost 3 bases, J lost 5 bases, and 14 bases lay in between. CDR3 protein: CASSFTRTQNNEQFF. CDR3 in DNA: TGTGCCAGCAGCTTTACCCGGACACAAAACAATGAGCAGTTCTTC.

The chain links TRBV6-1 to TRBJ2-7; 8 bases line up with TRBD2. J was trimmed by 5 bases and V by 6 bases; bases with no gene match: 12. From germline, CDR1 is MNHNS and CDR2 SASEGT. The CDR3 length is 15 residues. CDR3 nucleotides: TGTGCCAGCAGGATGAGGCGGGAGGATCCGAACGAGCAGTACTTC. This encodes CASRMRREDPNEQYF.

The V and J genes are TRBV6-5 and TRBJ2-7; a weak D match, TRBD2 (6 bases). The V gene lost 0 bases and the J gene lost 2 bases, with 14 bases spanning the gap. CDR1 is MNHEY and CDR2 is SVGAGI in the germline V gene. This CDR3 is 16 amino acids long. CDR3 region: CASSYSRTTTTYEQYF. CDR3 DNA: TGTGCCAGCAGTTACTCGAGGACTACTACTACCTACGAGCAGTACTTC.

V gene TRBV19 combines with J gene TRBJ1-1, with unresolved D. From germline, CDR1 is LNHDA and CDR2 SQIVND (reference sequence). CDR3 size: 13 residues. Deletions cut 2 bases from V and 5 bases from J, with 9 bases between. The CDR3 sequence is CASSISIWTEAFF. The CDR3 DNA sequence: TGTGCCAGTAGTATAAGTATCTGGACTGAAGCTTTCTTT.

CDR3: CASSSWTSDPGGTDTQYF. As DNA, the CDR3 is TGTGCCAGCAGCTCATGGACTAGCGATCCGGGGGGCACAGATACGCAGTATTTT. V is TRBV7-9 and J is TRBJ2-3, with 9 bases matching TRBD2. Germline assignment: CDR1 SEHNR and CDR2 FQNEAQ (reference sequence). The V segment lost 4 bases and the J segment 1 base; nucleotides outside the gene matches: 12. The CDR3 has 18 residues.

V gene TRBV6-4 combines with J gene TRBJ2-1, with D hard to call. The CDR3 consists of 17 residues. V lost 1 base, J lost 0 bases, and 13 bases lay in between. Germline CDR1 MRHNA, CDR2 SNTAGT. The CDR3 loop reads CASSDWPIGSSYNEQFF. CDR3 coding DNA: TGTGCCAGCAGTGACTGGCCAATCGGTAGCTCCTACAATGAGCAGTTCTTC.